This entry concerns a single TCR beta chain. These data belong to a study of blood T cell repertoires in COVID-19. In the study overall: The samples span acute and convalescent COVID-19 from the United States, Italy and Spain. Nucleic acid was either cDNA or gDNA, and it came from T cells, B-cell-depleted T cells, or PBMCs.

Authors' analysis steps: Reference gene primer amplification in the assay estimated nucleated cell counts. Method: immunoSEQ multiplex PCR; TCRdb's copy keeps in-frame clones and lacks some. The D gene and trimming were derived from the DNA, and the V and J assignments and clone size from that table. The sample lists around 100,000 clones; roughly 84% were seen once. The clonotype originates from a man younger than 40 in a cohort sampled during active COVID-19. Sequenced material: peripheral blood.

CDR3 DNA: TGCGCCAGCAGCTTGGGGCTGGGCAGGGACTATGGCTACACCTTC. Its translation: CASSLGLGRDYGYTF. The rearrangement joins TRBV5-1 to TRBJ1-2, with a tentative D call TRBD1 (5 bases). CDR1 SGHRS and CDR2 YFSETQ come from the germline V gene. The CDR3 consists of 15 residues. The germline V and J ends were trimmed by 0 bases and 3 bases, with 12 bases remaining between them.